The 14 T cell receptor beta chains presented below share a single source sample, sequenced in a study of blood T cells in healthy people across ages. Using a J-beta primer mix together with a sample-barcoded 5' primer, a second PCR was run for about 7 to 12 cycles. TCRdb analysed the 5' RACE reads with MiXCR anew, one entry per CDR3 protein. The sample includes more than 800,000 distinct CDR3 sequences, 25% to 30% of them seen just once. The sequencing sample was made of blood. These receptors came from a woman aged 80 or over in good health.

Comment on this clonotype: The junction departs from the called germline gene at one end, perhaps through a read error. The chain joins TRBV6-5 to TRBJ2-1; maybe TRBD1 (6 bases). The CDR3 is 15 residues long. Per the germline V gene, CDR1 is MNHEY and CDR2 is SVGAGI. The CDR3 nucleotides are TGTGCCAGTAGTTACGCCAGGGGAACAAACAATGAGCGGTTCTTC. It codes for CASSYARGTNNERFF.

Points on this clonotype: A read error is possible here, since a much larger clone lies one base away. V is TRBV6-5 and J is TRBJ2-3; unclear D gene. The germline gives CDR1 MNHEY, CDR2 SVGAGI. The ends were cut back, 11 bases at V and 1 base at J, with 13 bases in the middle. CDR3 length: 13 amino acids. The CDR3 DNA reads TGTGCCTGCCGAGGTCGGGGCACAGATACGCAGTATTTT. This translates into CACRGRGTDTQYF.

In its sample, this clonotype was seen many times. This chain joins TRBV7-2 and TRBJ2-6; D is uncertain. This CDR3 is 18 amino acids long. V lost 2 bases and J lost 0, with 14 bases in between. Germline CDR1 and CDR2: SGHTA and FQGNSA. The CDR3 reads CASSLFASRHSGANVLTF. CDR3 coding DNA: TGTGCCAGCAGCTTATTCGCCAGCAGACACTCTGGGGCCAACGTCCTGACTTTC. Looking up the rest from reference TRBV7-2 and TRBJ2-6 gives the full variable domain: GAGVSQSPSNKVTEKGKDVELRCDPISGHTALYWYRQSLGQGLEFLIYFQGNSAPDKSGLPSDRFSAERTGGSVSTLTIQRTQQEDSAVYLCASSLFASRHSGANVLTFGAGSRLTVL.

This sequence joins TRBV5-1 and TRBJ2-2; tentatively, D is TRBD2 (5 bases). Trimming pared 4 bases from V and 6 bases from J, leaving 10 bases between. Germline lookup yields CDR1 SGHRS and CDR2 YFSETQ. This CDR3 has 13 residues. The CDR3 is CASSEGSAGELFF. Written as DNA, the CDR3 is TGCGCCAGCAGCGAGGGATCCGCCGGGGAGCTGTTTTTT.

In this sample, this clonotype turned up once. Germline is not matched at one junction end, which may reflect a read error. The chain is built from TRBV29-1 and TRBJ1-1; TRBD1 matches 9 bases. This CDR3 is built from 13 residues. CDR1 and CDR2 from the germline V gene are SQVTM and ANQGSEA. The CDR3 coding sequence is TGCAGCGTTTGGGACAGGGCGGAGACTGAAGCTTTTTTT. Its translation: CSVWDRAETEAFF. Together with reference TRBV29-1 and TRBJ1-1, the CDR3 gives the full variable domain: SAVISQKPSRDICQRGTSLTIQCQVDSQVTMMFWYRQQPGQSLTLIATANQGSEATYESGFVIDKFPISRPNLTFSTLTVSNMSPEDSSIYLCSVWDRAETEAFFGQGTRLTVV.

The chain has TRBV7-2 and TRBJ2-1, with TRBD2 matching over 7 bases. CDR1 and CDR2 (germline): SGHTA, FQGNSA. Trimming at V came to 0 bases and at J to 5 bases, leaving 10 bases not matched to a gene. This CDR3 is built from 17 residues. The CDR3 spells CASSLAIGREPHNEQFF. CDR3 in DNA: TGTGCCAGCAGCTTAGCGATTGGGCGGGAGCCTCACAATGAGCAGTTCTTC. Combining the CDR3 with reference TRBV7-2 and TRBJ2-1 gives the whole variable domain GAGVSQSPSNKVTEKGKDVELRCDPISGHTALYWYRQSLGQGLEFLIYFQGNSAPDKSGLPSDRFSAERTGGSVSTLTIQRTQQEDSAVYLCASSLAIGREPHNEQFFGPGTRLTVL.

This clonotype was recorded a few times. A much larger clone sits a single nucleotide away, making a read error possible. The chain combines TRBV18 with TRBJ2-3; weak D call: TRBD2 (6 bases). Germline V gene data show CDR1 as KGHSH and CDR2 as LQKENI. The CDR3 is 17 amino acids. Trimming shortened V by 3 bases and J by 6 bases, and 22 bases separated the two germline ends. CDR3 sequence: CASSPESTSRSGDTQYF. DNA of the CDR3: TGTGCCAGCTCACCCGAGTCTACGAGTCGAAGCGGGGATACGCAGTATTTT.

In this sample, this clonotype turned up many times. The chain couples TRBV7-8 to TRBJ2-1; D is possibly TRBD1 or TRBD2 (7 bases each). Germline CDR1 and CDR2: SGHVS and FQNEAQ. Trimming left V 5 bases short and J 8 bases short, with 16 bases between. The CDR3 has 14 residues. CDR3 nucleotides: TGTGCCAGCAGCAGACAGGGAGGGTACGATGAGCAGTTCTTC. Amino acids: CASSRQGGYDEQFF.

The chain has TRBV20-1 and TRBJ2-1; perhaps TRBD1 as D (5 bases). Trimming pared 8 bases from V and 5 bases from J, leaving 34 bases between. CDR1 is DFQATT, CDR2 SNEGSKA, per germline (reference sequence). The CDR3 is made up of 19 amino acids. This CDR3 reads CSSRIKGLRSYRGNNEQFF. The CDR3 DNA sequence: TGCAGTTCCCGGATAAAGGGGCTACGAAGCTACCGAGGAAACAATGAGCAGTTCTTC.

In the case of this clonotype: This may arise from a read error, as a much more abundant clone is one base away. This chain joins TRBV5-5 and TRBJ2-4, with 9 bases aligning to TRBD1. The CDR3 is 16 amino acids. Germline values: CDR1 SGHKS, CDR2 YYEKEE (reference sequence). The CDR3, as DNA: TGTACCAGCAGCTTGGGGGACAGGGTTGGCAAAAACATTCAGTACTTC. Protein: CTSSLGDRVGKNIQYF.

The table lists this clonotype with many counts. V usage is TRBV10-1 and J usage is TRBJ2-5, with 7 bases identical to TRBD1. The junction had 3 bases not matched to a gene; V was cut back by 3 bases and J by 2 bases. The CDR3 runs 14 residues. In germline, CDR1 is WNHNN, CDR2 SYGVQD (reference sequence). Here the CDR3 reads CASSDGTAQETQYF. In DNA form, the CDR3 reads TGCGCCAGCAGTGATGGGACAGCACAAGAGACCCAGTACTTC.

This clonotype was recorded at least ten times. The gene calls are TRBV9 and TRBJ2-1; 11 positions agree with TRBD2. Losses at the gene ends were 4 bases for V and 7 bases for J; bases not matched to a gene: 10. This CDR3 is built from 16 residues. Germline values: CDR1 SGDLS, CDR2 YYNGEE. Here the CDR3 reads CASSLLAGEIRNEQFF. CDR3 coding DNA: TGTGCCAGCAGCTTACTAGCGGGGGAGATCCGAAATGAGCAGTTCTTC. Full variable domain (remainder filled in from reference TRBV9 and TRBJ2-1): DSGVTQTPKHLITATGQRVTLRCSPRSGDLSVYWYQQSLDQGLQFLIQYYNGEERAKGNILERFSAQQFPDLHSELNLSSLELGDSALYFCASSLLAGEIRNEQFFGPGTRLTVL.

This clonotype was counted ten times or more. This chain joins TRBV5-1 and TRBJ2-1; TRBD2 matches 10 bases. J was trimmed by 3 bases and V by 1 base; bases with no gene match: 7. This CDR3 is 17 amino acids long. Per germline, CDR1 SGHRS and CDR2 YFSETQ. The CDR3 DNA is TGCGCCAGCAGCTTGACCACTACTAGCGGGAACTACAATGAGCAGTTCTTC. As protein: CASSLTTTSGNYNEQFF. Full variable domain (rest looked up from reference TRBV5-1 and TRBJ2-1): KAGVTQTPRYLIKTRGQQVTLSCSPISGHRSVSWYQQTPGQGLQFLFEYFSETQRNKGNFPGRFSGRQFSNSRSEMNVSTLELGDSALYLCASSLTTTSGNYNEQFFGPGTRLTVL.

With regard to this clonotype: This CDR3 fails to terminate in the conserved phenylalanine or tryptophan, so it likely reflects a read error. The J gene is TRBJ2-3, the V gene TRBV12-3 or TRBV12-4, with D possibly TRBD2 on 6 matching bases. Trimming removed 6 bases at V and 4 bases at J, with 14 bases between. CDR3 length equals 14 residues. This CDR3 is CASRPGERPDTQYS. The CDR3 DNA reads as TGTGCCAGCAGACCGGGAGAGAGACCAGATACGCAGTATTCT.